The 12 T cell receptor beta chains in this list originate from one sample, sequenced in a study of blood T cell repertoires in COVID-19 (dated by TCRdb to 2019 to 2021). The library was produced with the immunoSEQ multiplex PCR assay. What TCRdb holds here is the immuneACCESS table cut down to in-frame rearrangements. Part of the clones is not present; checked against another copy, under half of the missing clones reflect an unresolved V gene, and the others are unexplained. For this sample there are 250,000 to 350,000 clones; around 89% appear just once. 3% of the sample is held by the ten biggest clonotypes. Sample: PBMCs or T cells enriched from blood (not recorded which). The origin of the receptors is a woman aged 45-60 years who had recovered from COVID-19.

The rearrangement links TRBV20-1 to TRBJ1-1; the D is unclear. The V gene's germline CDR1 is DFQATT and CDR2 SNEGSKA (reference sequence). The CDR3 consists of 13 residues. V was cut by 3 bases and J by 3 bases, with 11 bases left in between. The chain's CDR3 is CSASSLRDTEAFF. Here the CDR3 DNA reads TGCAGTGCTAGTTCCCTGCGGGACACTGAAGCTTTCTTT.

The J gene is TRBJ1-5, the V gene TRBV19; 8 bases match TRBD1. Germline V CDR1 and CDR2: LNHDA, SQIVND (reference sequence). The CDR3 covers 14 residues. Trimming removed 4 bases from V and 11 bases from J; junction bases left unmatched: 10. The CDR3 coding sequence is TGTGCCAGTAGTACAGGACAGGGAGGTCAAGCCCAGCATTTT. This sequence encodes CASSTGQGGQAQHF.

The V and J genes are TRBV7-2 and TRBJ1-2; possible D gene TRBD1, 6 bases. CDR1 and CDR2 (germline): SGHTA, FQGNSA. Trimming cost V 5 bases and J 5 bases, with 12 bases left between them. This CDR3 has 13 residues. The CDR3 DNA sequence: TGTGCCAGCAGCCCGAACAGGGAGTATGGCTACACCTTC. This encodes CASSPNREYGYTF.

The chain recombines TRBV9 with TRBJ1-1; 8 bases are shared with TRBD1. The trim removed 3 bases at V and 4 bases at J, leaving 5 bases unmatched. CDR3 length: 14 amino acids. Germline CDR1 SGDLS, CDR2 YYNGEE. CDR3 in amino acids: CASSETGEATEAFF. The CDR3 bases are TGTGCCAGCAGCGAGACAGGGGAGGCCACTGAAGCTTTCTTT.

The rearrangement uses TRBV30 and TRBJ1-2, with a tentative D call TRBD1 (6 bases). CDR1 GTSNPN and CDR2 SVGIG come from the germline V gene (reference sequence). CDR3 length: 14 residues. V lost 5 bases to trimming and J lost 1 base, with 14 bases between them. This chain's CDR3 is CAWAQGPFNYGYTF. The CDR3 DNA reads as TGTGCCTGGGCCCAGGGGCCCTTTAACTATGGCTACACCTTC. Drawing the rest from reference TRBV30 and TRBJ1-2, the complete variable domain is SQTIHQWPATLVQPVGSPLSLECTVEGTSNPNLYWYRQAAGRGLQLLFYSVGIGQISSEVPQNLSASRPQDRQFILSSKKLLLSDSGFYLCAWAQGPFNYGYTFGSGTRLTVV.

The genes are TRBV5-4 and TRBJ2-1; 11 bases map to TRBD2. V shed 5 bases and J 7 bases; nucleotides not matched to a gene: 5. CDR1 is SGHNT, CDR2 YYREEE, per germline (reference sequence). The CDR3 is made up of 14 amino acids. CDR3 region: CASRLAGGINEQFF. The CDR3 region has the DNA TGTGCCAGCAGGCTAGCGGGAGGTATTAATGAGCAGTTCTTC.

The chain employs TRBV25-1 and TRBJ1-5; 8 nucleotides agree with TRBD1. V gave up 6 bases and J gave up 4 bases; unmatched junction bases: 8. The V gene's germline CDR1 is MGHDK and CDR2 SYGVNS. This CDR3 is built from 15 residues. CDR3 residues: CASRRDRGGNQPQHF. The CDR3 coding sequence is TGTGCCAGCAGGAGAGACAGGGGTGGTAATCAGCCCCAGCATTTT.

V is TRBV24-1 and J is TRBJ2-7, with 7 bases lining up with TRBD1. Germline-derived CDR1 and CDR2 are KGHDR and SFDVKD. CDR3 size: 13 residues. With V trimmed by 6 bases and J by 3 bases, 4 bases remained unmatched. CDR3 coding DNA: TGTGCCACCAGTCCTCCAGGGGGCTACGAGCAGTACTTC. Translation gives CATSPPGGYEQYF.

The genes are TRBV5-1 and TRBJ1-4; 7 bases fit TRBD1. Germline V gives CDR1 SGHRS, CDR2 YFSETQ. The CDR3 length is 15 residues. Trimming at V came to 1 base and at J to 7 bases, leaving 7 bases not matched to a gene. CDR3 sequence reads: CASSLNDRAGEKLFF. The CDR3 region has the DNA TGCGCCAGCAGCTTGAACGACAGGGCTGGTGAAAAACTGTTTTTT. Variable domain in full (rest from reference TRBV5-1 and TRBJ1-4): KAGVTQTPRYLIKTRGQQVTLSCSPISGHRSVSWYQQTPGQGLQFLFEYFSETQRNKGNFPGRFSGRQFSNSRSEMNVSTLELGDSALYLCASSLNDRAGEKLFFGSGTQLSVL.

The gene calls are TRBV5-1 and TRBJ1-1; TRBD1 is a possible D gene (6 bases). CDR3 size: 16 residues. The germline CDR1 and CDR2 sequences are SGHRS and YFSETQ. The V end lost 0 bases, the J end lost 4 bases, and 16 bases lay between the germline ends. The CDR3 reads CASSLVTRGAGTEAFF. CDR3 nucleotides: TGCGCCAGCAGCTTGGTAACCAGGGGAGCAGGCACTGAAGCTTTCTTT.

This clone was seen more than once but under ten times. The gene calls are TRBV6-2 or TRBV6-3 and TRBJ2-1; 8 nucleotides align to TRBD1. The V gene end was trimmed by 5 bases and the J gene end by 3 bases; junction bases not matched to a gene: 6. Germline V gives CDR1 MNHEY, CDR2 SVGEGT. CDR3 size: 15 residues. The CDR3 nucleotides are TGTGCCAGCAGTGAGGGACAGGCTCTCTACAATGAGCAGTTCTTC. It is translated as CASSEGQALYNEQFF.

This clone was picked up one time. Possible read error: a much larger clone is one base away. Here the CDR3 DNA reads TGTGCCAGCAGCCCGACTAGCGGGTCCTACGAGCAGTACTTC. Encoded protein: CASSPTSGSYEQYF. This sequence joins TRBV3-1 (or the pseudogene TRBV3-2) and TRBJ2-7, with 10 bases fitting TRBD2. The germline V gene has CDR1 LGHDT and CDR2 YNNKEL (reference sequence). After removal of 4 bases from V and 1 base from J, the junction contained 1 base not matched to a gene. The CDR3 sequence is 14 residues long.